This T cell receptor beta chain was retrieved from a study of blood T cells in healthy people across ages. It was with a sample-barcoded 5' primer and a J-beta primer mix that a second PCR of roughly 6 to 11 cycles was run. Each CDR3 protein gets one entry after TCRdb re-called the 5' RACE reads with MiXCR. This sample yields roughly 800,000 distinct CDR3 sequences, of which about 25% are seen a single time; roughly a tenth belongs to the top ten. This CDR3 is built from 15 residues. Per germline, CDR1 SQVTM and CDR2 ANQGSEA. These data were also reused for a study on T cells of mothers and their children.

The sequence was obtained from a boy younger than 18 in good health. The specimen sequenced was blood. V and J are TRBV29-1 and TRBJ2-5, with TRBD1 identical over 9 bases. The end of the DNA is better explained by TRBJ2-1, so the J call may be wrong. DNA of the CDR3: TGCAGCGTTGAAAAGGGACAGGGCGGCGGGAATGAGCAGTTCTTC. It codes for CSVEKGQGGGNEQFF.